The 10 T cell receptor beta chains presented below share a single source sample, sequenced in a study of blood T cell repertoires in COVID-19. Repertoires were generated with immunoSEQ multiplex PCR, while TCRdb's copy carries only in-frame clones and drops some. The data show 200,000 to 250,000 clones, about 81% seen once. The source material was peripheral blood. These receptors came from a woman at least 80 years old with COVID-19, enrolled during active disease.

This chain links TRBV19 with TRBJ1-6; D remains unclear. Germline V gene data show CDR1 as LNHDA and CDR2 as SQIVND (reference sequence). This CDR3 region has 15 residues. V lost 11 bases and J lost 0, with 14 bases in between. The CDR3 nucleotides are TGTGCCTCACGGGATCGAAGCTCCTATAATTCACCCCTCCACTTT. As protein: CASRDRSSYNSPLHF.

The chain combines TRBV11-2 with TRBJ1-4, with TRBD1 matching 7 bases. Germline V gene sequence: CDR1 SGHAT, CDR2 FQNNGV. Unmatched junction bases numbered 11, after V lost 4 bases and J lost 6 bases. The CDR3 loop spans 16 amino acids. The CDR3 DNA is TGTGCCAGCAGCTCCCGAGCCCAGGGGGTCGATGAAAAACTGTTTTTT. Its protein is CASSSRAQGVDEKLFF.

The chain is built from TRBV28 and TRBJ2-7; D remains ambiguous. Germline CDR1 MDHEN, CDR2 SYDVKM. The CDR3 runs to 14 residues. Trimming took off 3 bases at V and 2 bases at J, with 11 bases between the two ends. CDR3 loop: CASSFVGLPYEQYF. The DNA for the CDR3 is TGTGCCAGCAGTTTTGTTGGTCTACCCTACGAGCAGTACTTC.

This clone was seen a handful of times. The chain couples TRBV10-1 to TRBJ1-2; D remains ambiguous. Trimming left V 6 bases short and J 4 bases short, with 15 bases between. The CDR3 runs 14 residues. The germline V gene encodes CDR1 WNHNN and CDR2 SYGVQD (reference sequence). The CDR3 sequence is CASSPSRAGYGYTF. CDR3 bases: TGCGCCAGCAGCCCATCCAGAGCGGGCTATGGCTACACCTTC.

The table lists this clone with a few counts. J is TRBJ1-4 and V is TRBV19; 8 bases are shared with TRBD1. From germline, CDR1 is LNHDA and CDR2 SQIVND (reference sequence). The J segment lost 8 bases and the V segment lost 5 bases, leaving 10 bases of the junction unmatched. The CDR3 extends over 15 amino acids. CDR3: CASSGWAGQAEKLFF. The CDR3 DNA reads TGTGCCAGTAGTGGATGGGCGGGACAGGCGGAAAAACTGTTTTTT.

CDR3 residues: CATPPDPPIETGPSPTNYGYTF. The CDR3 region has the DNA TGTGCCACCCCCCCAGACCCACCCATTGAAACAGGTCCCTCCCCTACTAACTATGGCTACACCTTC. The chain has TRBV24-1 and TRBJ1-2, with TRBD1 as a possible D gene (5 bases). The CDR3 totals 22 residues. From germline, CDR1 is KGHDR and CDR2 SFDVKD. Trimming took 9 bases from V and 0 from J, leaving 37 bases between them.

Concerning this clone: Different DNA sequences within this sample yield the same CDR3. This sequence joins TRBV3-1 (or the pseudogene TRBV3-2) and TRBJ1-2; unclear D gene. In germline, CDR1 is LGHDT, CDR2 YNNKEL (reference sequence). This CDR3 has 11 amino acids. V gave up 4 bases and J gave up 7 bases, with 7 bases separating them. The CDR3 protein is CASSLRGGYTF. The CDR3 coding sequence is TGTGCCAGCAGCCTGAGAGGTGGCTACACCTTC.

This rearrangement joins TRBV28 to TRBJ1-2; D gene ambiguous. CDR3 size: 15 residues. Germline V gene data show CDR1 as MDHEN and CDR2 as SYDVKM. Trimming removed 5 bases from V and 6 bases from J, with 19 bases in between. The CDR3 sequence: CASSRGWKSGDGYTF. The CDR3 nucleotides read TGTGCCAGCAGTCGGGGTTGGAAAAGTGGTGATGGCTACACCTTC.

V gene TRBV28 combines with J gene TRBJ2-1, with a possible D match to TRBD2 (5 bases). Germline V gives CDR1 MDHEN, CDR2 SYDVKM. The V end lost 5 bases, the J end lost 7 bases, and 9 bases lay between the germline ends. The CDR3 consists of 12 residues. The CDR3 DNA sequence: TGTGCCAGCAGTCCGCGACTAAATGAGCAGTTCTTC. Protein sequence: CASSPRLNEQFF.

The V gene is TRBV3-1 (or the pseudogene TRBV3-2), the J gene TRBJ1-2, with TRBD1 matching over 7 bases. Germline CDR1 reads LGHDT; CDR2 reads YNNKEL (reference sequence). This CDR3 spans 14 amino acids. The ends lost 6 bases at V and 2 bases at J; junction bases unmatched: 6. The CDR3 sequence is CASRRGQTNYGYTF. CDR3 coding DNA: TGTGCCAGCAGGAGGGGGCAAACAAACTATGGCTACACCTTC.